Sequencing of this T cell receptor (beta chain) was carried out in a study of cytomegalovirus exposure and HLA in healthy donors (dated by TCRdb to the late 2010s). With respect to the entire study: According to an earlier analysis of several hundred of the donors, about 180 million T cells yielded approximately 120 million unique TCR beta sequences and less than 300 Gb of sequence data. A separate validation cohort of some 130 different subjects was used in addition to the 666-subject first cohort. A handful of DR-DQ haplotypes were handled as single units for association and clustering because linkage in the cohort was strong. In an earlier analysis of roughly 540 of the donors, high-throughput TCR beta sequencing was used to judge whether each TCR beta V gene segment behaved as functional or pseudogenic. To predict cytomegalovirus infection status, the study brought together high-throughput TCR immunosequencing, statistical association of individual TCRs with disease status, and machine learning. Donor age, sex, ethnicity and CMV serostatus were compiled together with the repertoire data. Among the approximately 420 genotyped donors, around 81% belonged to the genetic ancestry cluster associated with self-reported Caucasian donors. The later analysis used no new phenotypic data to find candidate immune exposures, relying instead on TCR beta sequences and their occurrence across donors. An early release that covered 500 to 800 HLA-typed donors contained approximately 320 gigabases of sequencing data and tens of millions of unique TCR sequences. To study patterns of TCR occurrence, a later analysis re-analyzed previously published TCR beta repertoires from under 750 donors and added high-resolution HLA genotyping. The aim of the study was to test whether cataloging public T cell receptors could identify signatures of past pathogen exposure. All discovery cohort repertoires had been generated using a single sequencing platform. Across 398 genotyped donors of the cohort, an average of 235,054 unique TCR beta nucleotide sequences per donor were sequenced, and 15% to 20% of those sequences were non-productive. The number of donors typed differed by locus, with roughly 629-640 for A, B, C, DRB1 and DQB1, over 500 for DQA1, approximately 580 for DPA1, and around 450 for DPB1. HLA typing included class I and class II loci at four-digit resolution. The study used immunosequencing to profile the T cell repertoires of hundreds of subjects and linked those repertoires to cytomegalovirus serostatus. Genome-wide SNP genotypes for about three fifths of the roughly 670 donors were used in a later genetic analysis, which treated that subset as a discovery cohort. The study at large found these results: When HLA alleles, especially DR and DQ, strongly co-occurred, attributing TCR associations to individual alleles was difficult. A later genetic analysis reported fewer N-insertions in productive TCRs among donors in an Asian-associated ancestry cluster than the roughly 700-donor mean. According to a later analysis, most CMV-associated TCR beta chains appeared to be HLA-restricted, and the HLA associations seemed to be driven largely by CMV exposure. Across donors, most TCR sequences were observed very rarely, whereas some public TCRs were present in many individuals. Presence/absence analyses assumed roughly uniform sequencing depth across donors, an assumption that may not hold. A later analysis found that TCR association rates varied across HLA loci, with DRB1 alleles showing the most associated TCRs and HLA-C alleles the fewest. A group of highly shared sequence variants was considered likely to be a technical artifact of the sequencing pipeline. The earlier analysis of approximately 590 of the donors excluded around 17 rarely observed V segments, including chromosome 9 orphons, because counts were too low. A total of 150 or so TCR beta chains were listed by the study as associated with cytomegalovirus. Linkage disequilibrium might explain the correlated functional status among segregating V segments, but an unknown experimental factor could not be excluded. In a later analysis, HLA-associated TCR beta chains were found to be more clonally expanded and to have lower generation probabilities than equally common non-associated chains. At a false discovery rate of 0.05, a later analysis linked some 18,000 TCR beta sequences to specific HLA alleles. Some IMGT-functional V segments, including TRBV6-2 and TRBV6-3, could not be told apart with the 87-base-pair reads, so those segments were excluded. A further reported finding was that TCR beta sequences accurately predicted the HLA-A and HLA-B alleles for most subjects in the first cohort. According to a later analysis, parvovirus B19, influenza, CMV and Epstein-Barr virus appeared linked to several top co-occurrence clusters. A few of the identified cytomegalovirus-associated TCR beta chains were confirmed in vitro to be specific for cytomegalovirus antigens. A later genetic analysis associated a missense DCLRE1C variant with V-gene and J-gene trimming of TCR beta chains, and an independent cohort replicated the association. The authors suggested that the approach could potentially be extended to other disease states and immunological phenotypes. Because HLA typing was missing for some donors at each locus, association tests included only the typed subset. This cohort had only TCR beta chains sequenced, and the lack of alpha or paired-chain data limited which features could be detected. In an earlier analysis of 587 of the donors, most TCR beta V segments appeared in productive rearrangements about 90% or about 30% of the time, broadly matching IMGT annotations. Immune exposure information for the cohort was limited to CMV serostatus. Cytomegalovirus status was reported to be diagnosed by the classifier with high specificity and sensitivity in both the original and validation cohorts.

Library method: the immunoSEQ multiplex PCR assay. A mixture of 60 forward primers for TCR Vbeta segments and 13 reverse primers for TCR Jbeta segments was used in the multiplex PCR. Amplification of the CDR3 region of rearranged TCR beta genes was performed with a multiplex PCR assay on genomic DNA. On the Illumina HiSeq System, the amplified TCR beta libraries were sequenced as 87-base-pair reads. The paper's processing steps were these. A later analysis counted some 74 million unique TCR beta chains across the roughly 700 repertoires, and around 9.9 million of these chains were shared by at least two donors. Raw reads were error-corrected and collapsed into unique sequences by a nearest-neighbor algorithm in which closely related sequences were merged to remove PCR and sequencing errors. V, D and J gene segments were assigned by aligning CDR3 sequences to IMGT reference sequences. For a sequence to be retained, a match of at least six nucleotides was required to both a V gene segment and a J gene segment. Rearrangements were classified as productive when the CDR3 lacked stop codons and remained in frame with V and J, and all other rearrangements were classified as non-productive. Following IMGT convention, CDR3 was defined as the stretch from the second conserved V-encoded cysteine to the conserved J-encoded phenylalanine. Sequences without an unambiguous match to a single V gene segment were excluded from the earlier analysis of 450 to 650 of the donors. An earlier analysis of a few hundred of the donors classified V segments as functional when productive rearrangements were above 56.7% and as segregating when the standard deviation between donors was above 5%. To diagnose cytomegalovirus status from the catalog of TCR beta chain sequences, a statistical classification framework was built. V and J gene assignment, in a later analysis, came from comparing TCR nucleotide sequences with IMGT/GENE-DB human TR gene sequences. A later analysis assigned CDR3 sequences and most-parsimonious VDJ recombination scenarios with the TCRdist pipeline. In a later analysis, every TCR beta chain was defined by the combination of its CDR3 amino acid sequence and its V-gene family, and reads without a unique V-gene family were dropped. A later analysis removed 450 to 600 highly shared, low-generation-probability nucleotide sequences to deal with suspected cross-contamination and a sequencing artifact. In a later analysis, a clonal expansion index was calculated for each public chain from normalized within-repertoire ranks of inferred template counts. In a later analysis, generation probabilities were computed using a VDJ recombination model fitted to out-of-frame rearrangements, and the results were checked against IGoR. A later analysis scored TCR-TCR, TCR-HLA and TCR-CMV co-occurrence with hypergeometric tests, applying a repertoire-size bias correction to TCR pairs. A later analysis estimated false discovery rates by permuting HLA or CMV assignments 20 times. In a later analysis, co-occurring TCRs were grouped using DBSCAN, with TCRdist sequence similarity added in when clustering inside HLA-allele-positive subsets. For co-occurrence clustering, repertoires with fewer than 30,000 or more than 120,000 public chains were excluded, along with 4 to 6 repertoires with anomalous nucleotide sharing. Not all clones reach the TCRdb copy of this immuneACCESS table, which keeps in-frame sequences only. Checked studies attribute under half of the gap to unresolved V genes and leave the rest unexplained. The V and J calls and clone size were taken over from that table, and D and trimming were inferred from the DNA. Across this sample there are about 140,000 clones, with 70% to 85% seen only once. Around 4.3% of the sample lies in the top ten.

Remarks on this clone: Its cognate antigen has yet to be identified. Base qualities are not provided; no much larger clone lies one nucleotide away.

There are 14 amino acids in the CDR3, from cysteine to phenylalanine inclusive. Of all the DNA, just the CDR3 is kept, 42 bases in frame from base 1. The junction shows trimming of 3 bases on V and 9 bases on J, and the gene matches do not reach 6 bases of it. The germline V gene gives CDR1 as SGHRS and CDR2 as YFSETQ. The cohort comprised 670 or so healthy bone marrow donors. At the time of sampling, every cohort member was nominally healthy, though immune exposures that went unrecorded were likely present. The donor was CMV seropositive and was included in the group of 290 or so seropositive cohort members. A peripheral blood sample was collected from each donor, and TCR beta sequencing was performed on peripheral blood mononuclear cells. The Qiagen DNeasy Blood Extraction Kit was used to extract genomic DNA from the blood cell samples.

The sample was PBMCs. This clonotype originated in a man between 40 and 49 years old in good health and CMV-seropositive. The V and J genes are TRBV5-1 and TRBJ1-6, with TRBD1 identical over 7 junction bases. The CDR3 here reads CASSSTGDGSPLHF. DNA sequence: TGCGCCAGCAGCTCAACAGGGGACGGTTCACCCCTCCACTTT.